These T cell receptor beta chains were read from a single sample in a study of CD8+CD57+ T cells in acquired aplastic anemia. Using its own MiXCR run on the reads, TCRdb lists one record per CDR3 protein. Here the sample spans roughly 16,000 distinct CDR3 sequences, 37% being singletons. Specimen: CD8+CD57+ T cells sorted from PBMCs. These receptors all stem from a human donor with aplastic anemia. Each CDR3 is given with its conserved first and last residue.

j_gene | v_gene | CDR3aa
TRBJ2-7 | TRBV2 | CASSEAGQSYEQYF
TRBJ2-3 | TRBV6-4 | CASSDSEGGDTQYF
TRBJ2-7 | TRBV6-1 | CASREMGLAGDEQYF
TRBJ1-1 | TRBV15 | CATSRDIGDVTEAFF
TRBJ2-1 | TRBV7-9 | CASSLGEQFF
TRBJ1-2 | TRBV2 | CASTSGKLSWYGYTF
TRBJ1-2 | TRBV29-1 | CSVEATTGRVDYTF
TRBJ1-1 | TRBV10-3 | CATMTGTEAFF
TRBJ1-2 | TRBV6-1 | CATFGYGYTF
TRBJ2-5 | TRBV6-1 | CASSEYAGAQETQYF
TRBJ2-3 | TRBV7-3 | CASSGPTGVGTDTQYF
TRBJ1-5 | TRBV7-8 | CASSGDRDSNQPQHF
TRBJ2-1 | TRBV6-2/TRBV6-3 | CASSYSLWGGLVQGSYNGQFF